The 9 T cell receptor beta chains in this list originate from one sample, sequenced in a study of T cell responses to AZD1222 COVID-19 vaccine. Using immunoSEQ multiplex PCR, the repertoire was profiled, and TCRdb retains in-frame clones only, with some absent. The sample lists about 140,000 clones, about 90% occurring once. This material consisted of peripheral blood, taken on day 0 of AZD1222 vaccination. Source of these receptors: an adult in good health.

The gene calls are TRBV12-5 and TRBJ1-2; D gene uncertain. The CDR3 is 14 amino acids. Trimming removed 0 bases at V and 6 bases at J, with 11 bases between. Germline V lookup: CDR1 LGHNT, CDR2 FRNRAP. The CDR3 nucleotides read TGTGCTAGTGGTTTGGTACCTGGAGAGCATGGCTACACCTTC. This translates into CASGLVPGEHGYTF.

As DNA, the CDR3 is TGTGCCAGCAGCTTGGTTGGACGTGAAGTGGCCACCATATATTTT. Translated: CASSLVGREVATIYF. The V gene is TRBV5-6, the J gene TRBJ1-3; D gene unclear. There are 15 residues in the CDR3. With 0 bases removed from V and 9 bases from J, the gap between germline ends came to 16 bases. CDR1 and CDR2 (germline): SGHDT, YYEEEE.

The V and J genes are TRBV7-2 and TRBJ1-6; 7 nucleotides line up with TRBD1. This CDR3 contains 14 residues. The germline gives CDR1 SGHTA, CDR2 FQGNSA. Trimming at V came to 5 bases and at J to 9 bases, leaving 7 bases not matched to a gene. CDR3 amino acids: CASSPRQGSSPLHF. CDR3 nucleotide sequence: TGTGCCAGCAGCCCAAGACAGGGTAGTTCACCCCTCCACTTT.

This chain uses TRBV5-1 with TRBJ2-5; 7 nucleotides line up with TRBD2. The germline gives CDR1 SGHRS, CDR2 YFSETQ. The length of the CDR3 is 16 residues. Unmatched junction bases numbered 13, after V lost 4 bases and J lost 4 bases. The CDR3 nucleotides read TGCGCCAGCAGCATGAGCCCCGGGGGGAAGGGAGAGACCCAGTACTTC. Protein product: CASSMSPGGKGETQYF.

The rearrangement joins TRBV4-1 to TRBJ2-2, with 8 positions matching TRBD2. V trimming: 3 bases; J trimming: 3 bases; junction bases outside the gene matches: 6. The CDR3 length is 16 residues. Germline loops: CDR1 MGHRA, CDR2 YSYEKL. In DNA, the CDR3 is TGCGCCAGCAGCCATGCCCTTAGCGGGGACACCGGGGAGCTGTTTTTT. This translates into CASSHALSGDTGELFF.

This clone was seen once. The chain recombines TRBV7-9 with TRBJ2-3; no firm D call. CDR3 length: 11 residues. The germline V gene encodes CDR1 SEHNR and CDR2 FQNEAQ (reference sequence). V lost 3 bases to trimming and J lost 3 bases, with 1 base between them. The CDR3 sequence is CASSLTDTQYF. The DNA for the CDR3 is TGTGCCAGCAGCTTGACAGATACGCAGTATTTT.

The chain's CDR3 is CSVGLFATNEKLFF. CDR3 DNA: TGCAGCGTTGGTCTTTTTGCAACTAATGAAAAACTGTTTTTT. The genes are TRBV29-1 and TRBJ1-4, with no clear D. The ends were cut back, 4 bases at V and 0 bases at J, with 9 bases in the middle. Looked up from germline, CDR1 is SQVTM and CDR2 is ANQGSEA. The CDR3 loop spans 14 amino acids.

This clone was observed once. V is TRBV29-1 and J is TRBJ2-5; D may match TRBD1 or TRBD2 (5 bases each). V lost 6 bases to trimming and J lost 7 bases, with 15 bases between them. The CDR3 contains 12 residues. Germline V gene sequence: CDR1 SQVTM, CDR2 ANQGSEA. The CDR3 DNA sequence: TGCAGCGTAGCGGACACGGCGTGGACCCAGTACTTC. This sequence encodes CSVADTAWTQYF. The full variable domain, with the rest looked up from reference TRBV29-1 and TRBJ2-5, is SAVISQKPSRDICQRGTSLTIQCQVDSQVTMMFWYRQQPGQSLTLIATANQGSEATYESGFVIDKFPISRPNLTFSTLTVSNMSPEDSSIYLCSVADTAWTQYFGPGTRLLVL.

The J gene is TRBJ1-4, the V gene TRBV19; D unclear. Trimming took 5 bases from V and 7 from J, leaving 8 bases between them. CDR1 LNHDA and CDR2 SQIVND come from the germline V gene (reference sequence). CDR3 length: 12 amino acids. The CDR3: CASSPISEKLFF. Written as DNA, the CDR3 is TGTGCCAGTAGTCCAATCAGTGAAAAACTGTTTTTT.